Below are 28 T cell receptor beta chains sequenced from a single sample in a study of beta chain features in type 1 diabetes. Findings and limits, study-wide: Significant though moderate, a shortening of TCRB CDR3s appeared in all four CD4+ subsets of Type 1 diabetes patients.

Sequenced material consisted of expressed TCRB transcripts (all of the isolated RNA was reverse transcribed). Sequencing used immunoSEQ multiplex PCR; TCRdb keeps in-frame clones, though not all of them. The data show roughly 160,000 clones, around 8% seen once. Their specific antigens are unknown. The specimen was central memory CD4+ T cells from blood. Source of these receptors: a woman aged 35 to 49 with type 1 diabetes.

This clone was seen more than once but under ten times. V is TRBV7-3 and J is TRBJ2-5, with TRBD1 matching over 7 bases. CDR1 and CDR2 from the germline V gene are SGHTA and FQGTGA. The V segment lost 4 bases and the J segment 2 bases; nucleotides outside the gene matches: 7. CDR3 size: 15 residues. The CDR3 nucleotides read TGTGCCAGCAGCTCCTACGGACAGGCTCAAGAGACCCAGTACTTC. Translated, it gives CASSSYGQAQETQYF.

The V gene is TRBV5-6, the J gene TRBJ2-1; D call uncertain. V dropped 0 bases and J dropped 7 bases, with 5 bases sitting between them. The CDR3 contains 12 residues. Germline CDR1 reads SGHDT; CDR2 reads YYEEEE. CDR3 nucleotides: TGTGCCAGCAGCTTGGCCTCTAATGAGCAGTTCTTC. This encodes CASSLASNEQFF.

This clone was counted ten times or more. The J gene is TRBJ1-1, the V gene TRBV30; D remains unclear. In germline, CDR1 is GTSNPN, CDR2 SVGIG (reference sequence). This CDR3 is built from 14 residues. Trimming stripped 0 bases from V and 8 bases from J, with 16 bases between. The CDR3 sequence: CAWSVLRVQVEAFF. CDR3 DNA sequence: TGTGCCTGGAGTGTATTGAGGGTTCAGGTGGAAGCTTTCTTT.

The chain combines TRBV2 with TRBJ2-3, with 9 positions matching TRBD1. Germline values: CDR1 SNHLY, CDR2 FYNNEI. Losses at the gene ends were 6 bases for V and 5 bases for J; bases not matched to a gene: 9. The CDR3 runs 15 residues. The CDR3 protein is CASSGTGKGVDTQYF. DNA of the CDR3: TGTGCCAGCAGCGGGACAGGGAAAGGGGTAGATACGCAGTATTTT.

This chain uses TRBV20-1 with TRBJ1-2; unclear D gene. V dropped 7 bases and J dropped 8 bases, with 11 bases sitting between them. CDR3 size: 10 residues. Germline V gene sequence: CDR1 DFQATT, CDR2 SNEGSKA (reference sequence). The CDR3 DNA reads as TGCAGTGTAGCTGGGTCGGGCTACACCTTC. Amino acid sequence: CSVAGSGYTF.

This chain connects TRBV6-5 to TRBJ1-6, with D hard to call. Deletions cut 4 bases from V and 7 bases from J, with 11 bases between. The CDR3 runs to 14 residues. CDR1 is MNHEY and CDR2 is SVGAGI in the germline V gene. CDR3 loop: CASSLTRENSPLHF. CDR3 DNA: TGTGCCAGCAGTTTGACGAGGGAAAATTCACCCCTCCACTTT.

This clone turned up a few times. The chain combines TRBV28 with TRBJ2-5, with 7 nucleotides matching TRBD1. CDR1 and CDR2 from the germline V gene are MDHEN and SYDVKM. J was trimmed by 2 bases and V by 8 bases; bases with no gene match: 5. CDR3 length: 13 residues. The CDR3 sequence: CASGSGQQETQYF. CDR3 nucleotide sequence: TGTGCCAGCGGCTCGGGACAGCAAGAGACCCAGTACTTC.

This clone was recorded a few times. Other DNA sequences within the sample encode an identical CDR3. The chain is built from TRBV30 and TRBJ1-3; D unclear. Looked up from germline, CDR1 is GTSNPN and CDR2 is SVGIG (reference sequence). Trimming shortened V by 3 bases and J by 7 bases, and 16 bases separated the two germline ends. There are 14 residues in the CDR3. CDR3 region: CAWSGPKRGNTIYF. CDR3 bases: TGTGCCTGGAGCGGACCCAAGCGCGGGAACACCATATATTTT.

This clone was picked up a small number of times. The CDR3 nucleotides are TGTGCCAGCGGGGGACAGGGTTATGGCTACACCTTC. Translating gives CASGGQGYGYTF. The J gene is TRBJ1-2, the V gene TRBV9, with 9 bases aligning to TRBD1. CDR1 SGDLS and CDR2 YYNGEE come from the germline V gene. This CDR3 has 12 amino acids. J was trimmed by 5 bases and V by 7 bases; bases with no gene match: 3.

The rearrangement uses TRBV7-2 and TRBJ2-3; 7 bases agree with TRBD1. The junction had 10 bases not matched to a gene; V was cut back by 6 bases and J by 4 bases. Per the germline V gene, CDR1 is SGHTA and CDR2 is FQGNSA. CDR3 length equals 15 residues. In nucleotides, the CDR3 is TGTGCCAGCAGTACGATACAGGGGCGGGCAGATACGCAGTATTTT. It specifies CASSTIQGRADTQYF.

This clone has a count of ten or more. The V gene is TRBV5-1, the J gene TRBJ1-5, with 8 bases identical to TRBD1. The CDR3 runs 13 residues. The junction had 7 bases not matched to a gene; V was cut back by 0 bases and J by 14 bases. Germline lookup yields CDR1 SGHRS and CDR2 YFSETQ. CDR3: CASSLGPGQDKHF. The DNA for the CDR3 is TGCGCCAGCAGCTTGGGACCGGGACAGGATAAGCATTTT.

The chain is built from TRBV20-1 and TRBJ1-1; a possible D gene is TRBD1 (6 bases). Trimming took off 2 bases at V and 14 bases at J, with 15 bases between the two ends. Germline values: CDR1 DFQATT, CDR2 SNEGSKA (reference sequence). The CDR3 runs 11 residues. Here the CDR3 DNA reads TGCAGTGCTAGATTTCAGGGCAGGGGATTCTTT. Translating it yields CSARFQGRGFF.

The V gene is TRBV29-1, the J gene TRBJ1-4; D not certain. Per germline, CDR1 SQVTM and CDR2 ANQGSEA. The CDR3 consists of 14 residues. V was trimmed by 7 bases and J by 0 bases, leaving 12 bases between them. The CDR3 reads CSGRTGTTNEKLFF. CDR3 nucleotide sequence: TGCAGCGGACGTACGGGGACAACTAATGAAAAACTGTTTTTT.

The table lists this clone with a few counts. V usage is TRBV5-4 and J usage is TRBJ1-2; no reliable D call. Germline CDR1 is SGHNT and CDR2 is YYREEE (reference sequence). The CDR3 is 12 amino acids. Trimming cost V 6 bases and J 8 bases, with 14 bases left between them. The CDR3 region is CASTGGGLGYTF. The DNA for the CDR3 is TGTGCCAGCACCGGAGGTGGTCTAGGCTACACCTTC.

This clone has ten or more counts. This chain links TRBV7-9 with TRBJ1-4, with 9 nucleotides matching TRBD1. The CDR3 spans 16 residues. CDR1 is SEHNR and CDR2 is FQNEAQ in the germline V gene (reference sequence). Unmatched junction bases numbered 12, after V lost 5 bases and J lost 8 bases. CDR3 sequence (DNA): TGTGCCAGCAGCCTTCGGACAGGGGCGGGTGAGGAAAAACTGTTTTTT. Encoded protein: CASSLRTGAGEEKLFF.

The V gene is TRBV4-3, the J gene TRBJ2-3; 8 bases are a match to TRBD2. J gave up 10 bases and V 2 bases, and 2 bases lay outside the gene matches. The CDR3 loop spans 12 amino acids. The germline V gene encodes CDR1 LGHNA and CDR2 YSLEER. As DNA, the CDR3 is TGCGCCAGCAGCCAACGGGGGGGGGCGCAGTATTTT. Translating gives CASSQRGGAQYF.

This clone was counted a few times. V is TRBV7-2 and J is TRBJ2-7; D is perhaps TRBD2 (5 bases). The CDR3 contains 15 residues. The germline V and J ends were trimmed by 5 bases and 0 bases, with 14 bases remaining between them. Germline V lookup: CDR1 SGHTA, CDR2 FQGNSA. The CDR3 region is CASSAGLGNSYEQYF. Here the CDR3 DNA reads TGTGCCAGCAGCGCAGGACTTGGGAACTCCTACGAGCAGTACTTC.

This clone showed up just a few times. This rearrangement joins TRBV19 to TRBJ2-3; 7 bases are shared with TRBD1. Germline V gene data show CDR1 as LNHDA and CDR2 as SQIVND (reference sequence). V lost 4 bases, J lost 4 bases, and 5 bases stayed unmatched. The CDR3 has 14 residues. This CDR3 is CASSNDRVADTQYF. DNA of the CDR3: TGTGCCAGTAGTAACGACAGGGTTGCAGATACGCAGTATTTT.

This clone occurred a few times. This chain links TRBV29-1 with TRBJ1-2; D not resolved. CDR1 and CDR2 from the germline V gene are SQVTM and ANQGSEA. CDR3 length: 10 residues. The V end lost 1 base, the J end lost 6 bases, and 3 bases lay between the germline ends. Here the CDR3 reads CSVEGDGYTF. Here the CDR3 DNA reads TGCAGCGTTGAAGGCGATGGCTACACCTTC.

There are a few counts of this clone. J is TRBJ1-1 and V is TRBV5-1; TRBD1 agrees at 7 bases. V was pared by 7 bases and J by 4 bases, with 10 bases of the junction left unmatched. There are 14 residues in the CDR3. CDR1 SGHRS and CDR2 YFSETQ come from the germline V gene. CDR3 sequence: CASVPNQGGTEAFF. The CDR3, as DNA: TGCGCCAGCGTTCCCAATCAGGGGGGCACTGAAGCTTTCTTT. Supplemented by reference TRBV5-1 and TRBJ1-1, the full variable domain reads KAGVTQTPRYLIKTRGQQVTLSCSPISGHRSVSWYQQTPGQGLQFLFEYFSETQRNKGNFPGRFSGRQFSNSRSEMNVSTLELGDSALYLCASVPNQGGTEAFFGQGTRLTVV.

This clone was seen only a few times. This rearrangement joins TRBV11-1 to TRBJ2-5; D remains ambiguous. V lost 1 base to trimming and J lost 3 bases, with 3 bases between them. The CDR3 extends over 12 amino acids. The germline V gene has CDR1 SGHAT and CDR2 FQDESV (reference sequence). CDR3 bases: TGTGCCAGCAGCTTAGGTAAAGAGACCCAGTACTTC. Encoded protein: CASSLGKETQYF.

This clone has just a few counts. The J gene is TRBJ2-3, the V gene TRBV7-6; 10 bases are shared with TRBD2. The V gene's germline CDR1 is SGHVS and CDR2 FNYEAQ. The CDR3 totals 17 residues. After removal of 2 bases from V and 4 bases from J, the junction contained 9 bases not matched to a gene. The CDR3 spells CASSLIPPSGSADTQYF. The CDR3 DNA sequence: TGTGCCAGCAGCTTAATCCCCCCTAGCGGGAGTGCAGATACGCAGTATTTT.

This chain uses TRBV6-5 with TRBJ2-3; maybe TRBD1 (6 bases). Looked up from germline, CDR1 is MNHEY and CDR2 is SVGAGI. The CDR3 runs 16 residues. Deletions cut 0 bases from V and 1 base from J, with 11 bases between. The CDR3 DNA reads TGTGCCAGCAGTTACTCGTGGCAGGGGCGCACAGATACGCAGTATTTT. Translated: CASSYSWQGRTDTQYF.

This clone was counted ten times or more. This chain joins TRBV7-2 and TRBJ2-5; 8 bases fit TRBD2. The CDR3 is 16 residues long. The germline V gene has CDR1 SGHTA and CDR2 FQGNSA. The J segment lost 2 bases and the V segment lost 4 bases, leaving 9 bases of the junction unmatched. The CDR3 protein is CASSYQAGAGQETQYF. DNA for the CDR3: TGTGCCAGCAGCTATCAAGCGGGGGCGGGGCAAGAGACCCAGTACTTC.

This clone has at least ten counts. V is TRBV13 and J is TRBJ2-5, with D tentatively TRBD1 (5 bases). Looked up from germline, CDR1 is PRHDT and CDR2 is FYEKMQ (reference sequence). Trimming removed 5 bases at V and 5 bases at J, with 15 bases between. The CDR3 loop spans 14 amino acids. The CDR3 reads CASSPQGRAETQYF. The CDR3 DNA is TGTGCCAGCAGCCCCCAGGGTCGGGCGGAGACCCAGTACTTC.

This clone turned up a few times. The CDR3 bases are TGTGCCAGCAGCGTAGGGAATGGGGGACTAGCGGGTCAAGAGACCCAGTACTTC. Protein: CASSVGNGGLAGQETQYF. The chain is built from TRBV9 and TRBJ2-5; the match to TRBD2 covers 12 bases. Germline trimming cut 0 bases from V and 2 bases from J; bases unmatched to any gene: 8. This CDR3 comprises 18 residues. Germline-derived CDR1 and CDR2 are SGDLS and YYNGEE.

This clone was picked up a small number of times. Other DNA sequences from this sample encode an identical CDR3 as well. The chain is built from TRBV25-1 and TRBJ1-4; a weak D match, TRBD1 (5 bases). CDR3 length equals 15 residues. The V and J ends lost 4 bases and 5 bases respectively, with 14 bases between them. The germline V gene encodes CDR1 MGHDK and CDR2 SYGVNS. For the CDR3, the DNA is TGTGCCAGCAGTGCATCAGGGAGGGGAAATGAAAAACTGTTTTTT. This sequence encodes CASSASGRGNEKLFF. The whole variable domain, remainder taken from reference TRBV25-1 and TRBJ1-4, is EADIYQTPRYLVIGTGKKITLECSQTMGHDKMYWYQQDPGMELHLIHYSYGVNSTEKGDLSSESTVSRIRTEHFPLTLESARPSHTSQYLCASSASGRGNEKLFFGSGTQLSVL.

This clone came up a few times. J is TRBJ2-1 and V is TRBV29-1, with 7 bases aligning to TRBD2. The germline gives CDR1 SQVTM, CDR2 ANQGSEA. This CDR3 has 13 residues. The trim removed 7 bases at V and 5 bases at J, leaving 8 bases unmatched. The CDR3 reads CSGQTSSHNEQFF. CDR3 nucleotides: TGCAGCGGGCAGACTAGCAGTCACAATGAGCAGTTCTTC.